This T cell receptor beta chain came from a study of T cell responses to AZD1222 COVID-19 vaccine. Study results and caveats: Only a handful of individuals given AZD1222 were seropositive at baseline. A mostly white British donor set with more females was recruited, and clonal diversity was possibly underestimated. When two AZD1222 doses had been given, Spike-specific TCR breadth and depth rose.

The data were produced by immunoSEQ multiplex PCR, yet TCRdb's version contains in-frame clones alone and is incomplete. The table includes around 94,000 clones, roughly nine tenths detected once. Turning to this clone: What it recognizes is unknown.

The TCR originated in an adult in good health. This specimen was peripheral blood, taken on day 0 of AZD1222 vaccination.

CDR3 residues: CASKGRSNQPQHF. The CDR3 DNA reads TGTGCCAGTAAGGGACGAAGCAATCAGCCCCAGCATTTT. The chain carries TRBV19 and TRBJ1-5, with D possibly matching TRBD1 (5 bases). The CDR3 is 13 residues long. Trimming left V 7 bases short and J 1 base short, with 8 bases between. CDR1 is LNHDA, CDR2 SQIVND, per germline (reference sequence).